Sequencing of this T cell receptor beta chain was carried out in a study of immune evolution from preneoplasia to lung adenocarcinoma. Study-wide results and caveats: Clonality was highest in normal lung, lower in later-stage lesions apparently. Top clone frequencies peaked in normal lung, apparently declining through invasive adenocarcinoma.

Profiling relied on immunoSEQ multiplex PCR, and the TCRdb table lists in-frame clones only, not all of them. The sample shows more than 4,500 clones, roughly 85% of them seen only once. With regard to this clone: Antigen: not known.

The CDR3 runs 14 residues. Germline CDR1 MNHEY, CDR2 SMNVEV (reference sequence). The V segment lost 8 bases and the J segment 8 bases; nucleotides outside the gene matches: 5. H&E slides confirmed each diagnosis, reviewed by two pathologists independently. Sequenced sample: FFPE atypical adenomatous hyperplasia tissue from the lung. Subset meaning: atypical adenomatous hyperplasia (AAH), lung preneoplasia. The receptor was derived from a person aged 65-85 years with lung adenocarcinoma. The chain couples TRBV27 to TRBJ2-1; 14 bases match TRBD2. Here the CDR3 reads CASSRGLAGDEQFF. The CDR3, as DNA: TGTGCCAGCTCCCGGGGACTAGCGGGAGATGAGCAGTTCTTC.